These 26 T cell receptor beta chains originate from one sample sequenced in a study of vaccination and CD4 T cells after COVID-19. Treatment: roughly 11-day PBMC culture with coronavirus spike peptide pools or control peptides (ViraFEST assay). Sequencing of the DNA from cultured CD4+ T cells was carried out with the Oncomine TCR Beta short-read assay. TCRdb processed the PCR reads anew with MiXCR; each CDR3 protein has one entry. The sample includes over 10,000 distinct CDR3 sequences, about a third of them seen just once. The antigens these receptors bind are not known. Sequencing used CD4+ T cells from blood, cultured in vitro. The receptor source for this set is a human donor who had recovered from COVID-19.

The V gene is TRBV30, the J gene TRBJ1-1, with unresolved D. Trimming shortened V by 0 bases and J by 1 base, and 15 bases separated the two germline ends. CDR1 GTSNPN and CDR2 SVGIG come from the germline V gene (reference sequence). There are 16 residues in the CDR3. DNA of the CDR3: TGTGCCTGGAGTGTGGGTGGGCAGTGGAAGAACACTGAAGCTTTCTTT. Its translation: CAWSVGGQWKNTEAFF. The variable domain in full, with the rest retrieved from reference TRBV30 and TRBJ1-1, is SQTIHQWPATLVQPVGSPLSLECTVEGTSNPNLYWYRQAAGRGLQLLFYSVGIGQISSEVPQNLSASRPQDRQFILSSKKLLLSDSGFYLCAWSVGGQWKNTEAFFGQGTRLTVV.

This clonotype turned up a few times. The J gene is TRBJ1-6, the V gene TRBV20-1; the D is unclear. The CDR3 extends over 17 amino acids. The V end was cut by 1 base, the J end by 0 bases, with 13 bases between. Germline CDR1 and CDR2: DFQATT and SNEGSKA (reference sequence). This chain's CDR3 is CSARVGIVGSYNSPLHF. The CDR3 bases are TGCAGTGCTAGAGTGGGTATTGTGGGCTCCTATAATTCACCCCTCCACTTT.

The sample holds a few counts of this clonotype. The chain carries TRBV29-1 and TRBJ2-3; 7 positions agree with TRBD2. The CDR3 covers 15 residues. Trimming at V came to 6 bases and at J to 0 bases, leaving 9 bases not matched to a gene. CDR1 is SQVTM, CDR2 ANQGSEA, per germline. The CDR3 loop is CSVPRGSGSTDTQYF. The DNA of the CDR3 is TGCAGCGTACCCCGGGGTAGCGGGAGCACAGATACGCAGTATTTT.

The V and J genes are TRBV6-4 and TRBJ2-1; tentatively, D is TRBD2 (6 bases). CDR3 length equals 13 residues. Germline-derived CDR1 and CDR2 are MRHNA and SNTAGT. V lost 4 bases, J lost 6 bases, and 10 bases lay in between. The CDR3 coding sequence is TGTGCCAGCAGTGCTAGCGAGAGCAATGAGCAGTTCTTC. Protein product: CASSASESNEQFF.

This chain links TRBV28 with TRBJ1-1, with D hard to call. The CDR3 contains 11 residues. V lost 7 bases and J lost 1, with 4 bases in between. Germline CDR1 MDHEN, CDR2 SYDVKM. The CDR3 here is CASTENTEAFF. The CDR3 DNA follows: TGTGCCAGCACCGAGAACACTGAAGCTTTCTTT.

This clonotype was counted between two and nine times. V and J are TRBV7-9 and TRBJ2-1; D remains unclear. Trimming left V 2 bases short and J 10 bases short, with 15 bases between. Germline loops: CDR1 SEHNR, CDR2 FQNEAQ (reference sequence). The CDR3 sequence is 14 residues long. The CDR3 reads CASSLIGRSLEQFF. CDR3 nucleotides: TGTGCCAGCAGCTTAATCGGTCGCTCGCTAGAGCAGTTCTTC. Combining the CDR3 with reference TRBV7-9 and TRBJ2-1 gives the whole variable domain DTGVSQNPRHKITKRGQNVTFRCDPISEHNRLYWYRQTLGQGPEFLTYFQNEAQLEKSRLLSDRFSAERPKGSFSTLEIQRTEQGDSAMYLCASSLIGRSLEQFFGPGTRLTVL.

This clonotype came up a few times. The genes are TRBV15 and TRBJ2-7; D not resolved. Per germline, CDR1 LNHNV and CDR2 YYDKDF (reference sequence). This CDR3 is built from 13 residues. V was pared by 0 bases and J by 3 bases, with 6 bases between. CDR3 nucleotide sequence: TGTGCCACCAGCAGAGATCGGGTCTACGAGCAGTACTTC. Translation gives CATSRDRVYEQYF. Variable domain in full (rest from reference TRBV15 and TRBJ2-7): DAMVIQNPRYQVTQFGKPVTLSCSQTLNHNVMYWYQQKSSQAPKLLFHYYDKDFNNEADTPDNFQSRRPNTSFCFLDIRSPGLGDTAMYLCATSRDRVYEQYFGPGTRLTVT.

With regard to this clonotype: At one end, the junction sequence differs from germline, possibly due to a read error. The V and J genes are TRBV7-7 and TRBJ2-1; 7 bases match TRBD2. In germline, CDR1 is SSHAT, CDR2 FNYEAQ (reference sequence). CDR3 length: 14 amino acids. Here the CDR3 DNA reads TGTGCTAGCAGCTCCCTCGGGACTAACAATGAGCAGTTCTTC. Encoded protein: CASSSLGTNNEQFF.

V gene TRBV10-2 combines with J gene TRBJ2-7; 8 nucleotides match TRBD2. The germline V gene has CDR1 WSHSY and CDR2 SAAADI. V dropped 7 bases and J dropped 6; count of bases not matched to a gene: 8. The CDR3 covers 13 residues. The CDR3 is CASTDGTSGEQYF. The CDR3 region has the DNA TGCGCCAGCACCGATGGGACTAGTGGCGAGCAGTACTTC.

The V gene is TRBV19, the J gene TRBJ2-3; D not resolved. V lost 6 bases and J 1 base, leaving 11 bases between the germline ends. Looked up from germline, CDR1 is LNHDA and CDR2 is SQIVND (reference sequence). The CDR3 has 14 amino acids. The CDR3 loop is CASSRRIGTDTQYF. DNA for the CDR3: TGTGCCAGTAGCCGACGGATTGGCACAGATACGCAGTATTTT.

The chain couples TRBV11-2 to TRBJ1-2; D remains ambiguous. The V gene's germline CDR1 is SGHAT and CDR2 FQNNGV. The CDR3 totals 15 residues. V was clipped by 7 bases and J by 0 bases, with 15 bases between them. The CDR3 protein is CASTPGADANYGYTF. In DNA form, the CDR3 reads TGTGCCAGCACCCCAGGTGCGGACGCTAACTATGGCTACACCTTC.

This chain uses TRBV20-1 with TRBJ2-2, with D possibly matching TRBD2 (6 bases). Germline assignment: CDR1 DFQATT and CDR2 SNEGSKA (reference sequence). The V end was cut by 6 bases, the J end by 2 bases, with 10 bases between. The CDR3 is made up of 13 amino acids. The CDR3 protein is CSAGRGNTGELFF. In nucleotides, the CDR3 is TGCAGTGCCGGGAGAGGCAACACCGGGGAGCTGTTTTTT.

This clonotype was counted between two and nine times. The chain has TRBV20-1 and TRBJ1-5; no clear D. The CDR3 consists of 14 residues. CDR1 and CDR2 (germline): DFQATT, SNEGSKA (reference sequence). The germline V and J ends were trimmed by 0 bases and 15 bases, with 21 bases remaining between them. In nucleotides, the CDR3 is TGCAGTGCTAGAGATCCTATTGAGTCCGGTCTAAGGCATTTT. Amino acid sequence: CSARDPIESGLRHF.

The chain uses TRBV24-1 and TRBJ2-7, with TRBD2 matching 9 bases. The CDR3 has 16 residues. J gave up 5 bases and V 3 bases, and 10 bases lay outside the gene matches. Germline CDR1 and CDR2: KGHDR and SFDVKD. The CDR3 coding sequence is TGTGCCACCAGTGATCATAGCGGGAGTTCCCCCCACGAGCAGTACTTC. Protein product: CATSDHSGSSPHEQYF.

The rearrangement links TRBV20-1 to TRBJ2-3; D assignment may be TRBD1 or TRBD2 (5 bases each). Trimming cost V 0 bases and J 0 bases, with 7 bases left between them. The CDR3 spans 14 residues. The germline CDR1 and CDR2 sequences are DFQATT and SNEGSKA (reference sequence). The CDR3 sequence is CSARDGTSTDTQYF. DNA for the CDR3: TGCAGTGCTAGAGATGGGACGAGCACAGATACGCAGTATTTT.

The chain recombines TRBV7-6 with TRBJ2-3, with a weak D call TRBD2 (6 bases). V lost 1 base to trimming and J lost 2 bases, with 13 bases between them. Germline CDR1 reads SGHVS; CDR2 reads FNYEAQ. The CDR3 is made up of 16 amino acids. The CDR3 region is CASSLGVSGFTDTQYF. CDR3 DNA sequence: TGTGCCAGCAGCTTAGGTGTTAGCGGATTCACAGATACGCAGTATTTT.

A few counts support this clonotype. The V and J genes are TRBV7-9 and TRBJ2-5, with D unresolved. With 3 bases removed from V and 5 bases from J, the gap between germline ends came to 10 bases. Germline-derived CDR1 and CDR2 are SEHNR and FQNEAQ (reference sequence). The length of the CDR3 is 13 residues. In nucleotides, the CDR3 is TGTGCCAGCAGCTTGGGTAGCTGGGAGACCCAGTACTTC. Translated: CASSLGSWETQYF.

The CDR3 region is CASRGSGGPVGGYTF. CDR3 bases: TGTGCCAGCAGGGGATCAGGGGGCCCCGTCGGGGGCTACACCTTC. The chain couples TRBV6-1 to TRBJ1-2; 8 bases agree with TRBD1. CDR3 length: 15 residues. The V gene's germline CDR1 is MNHNS and CDR2 SASEGT. V gave up 6 bases and J gave up 8 bases; unmatched junction bases: 14.

This clonotype was counted a few times. This chain uses TRBV27 with TRBJ1-3; 7 bases line up with TRBD1. The CDR3 has 14 residues. Per the germline V gene, CDR1 is MNHEY and CDR2 is SMNVEV (reference sequence). Trimming cost V 5 bases and J 4 bases; bases outside gene matches: 5. The DNA for the CDR3 is TGTGCCAGCAGTAGCCGGGACAGAGGAAACACCATATATTTT. Translation: CASSSRDRGNTIYF.

V usage is TRBV7-8 and J usage is TRBJ2-7, with D possibly TRBD2 on 6 matching bases. The CDR3 spans 14 residues. The germline V gene encodes CDR1 SGHVS and CDR2 FQNEAQ. The V end lost 5 bases, the J end lost 5 bases, and 16 bases lay between the germline ends. The CDR3 region is CASSPLANVDEQYF. CDR3 DNA: TGTGCCAGCAGCCCCCTAGCGAACGTCGACGAGCAGTACTTC.

The chain has TRBV28 and TRBJ2-7, with D possibly called TRBD1 or TRBD2 (6 bases each). Germline CDR1 is MDHEN and CDR2 is SYDVKM. V was cut by 6 bases and J by 6 bases, with 15 bases left in between. CDR3 length equals 13 residues. The CDR3 protein is CASRSTGRPEQYF. The DNA for the CDR3 is TGTGCCAGCAGATCCACAGGGAGGCCCGAGCAGTACTTC.

CDR3 DNA: TGTGCAAGTCGCTTATTGGGACACCGGGACTCCTATTACGAGCAGTACTTC. It is translated as CASRLLGHRDSYYEQYF. This chain joins TRBV12-2 and TRBJ2-7; no DNA check was done on the table's D call, TRBD2. TRBV12-2 is reported as a pseudogene. The CDR3 is 17 amino acids.

Worth noting for this clonotype: The conserved closing phenylalanine or tryptophan is absent in this CDR3, likely reflecting a read error. This chain uses TRBV7-9 with TRBJ1-1; 9 bases map to TRBD1. The trim removed 6 bases at V and 0 bases at J, leaving 8 bases unmatched. The CDR3 covers 16 residues. The germline gives CDR1 SEHNR, CDR2 FQNEAQ (reference sequence). The CDR3 DNA reads TGTGCCAGCAGTTCGGGACAGGGTATCATGAACACTGAAGCTTTCTCT. Amino acids: CASSSGQGIMNTEAFS.

This clonotype was counted between two and nine times. The chain recombines TRBV7-2 with TRBJ2-4; D unclear. CDR3 length: 15 amino acids. Germline V gives CDR1 SGHTA, CDR2 FQGNSA. V was trimmed by 4 bases and J by 0 bases, leaving 10 bases between them. CDR3 in amino acids: CASSYQDVAKNIQYF. CDR3 nucleotide sequence: TGTGCCAGCAGCTACCAGGACGTAGCCAAAAACATTCAGTACTTC.

This clonotype has only a few counts. This rearrangement joins TRBV7-9 to TRBJ1-1; D is unresolved. This CDR3 has 13 amino acids. The germline gives CDR1 SEHNR, CDR2 FQNEAQ (reference sequence). The V gene lost 5 bases and the J gene lost 5 bases, with 12 bases spanning the gap. The CDR3 loop is CASSEQSRTEAFF. CDR3 in DNA: TGTGCCAGCAGCGAACAATCCCGGACTGAAGCTTTCTTT.

This clonotype appeared a few times. At one boundary the junction diverges from the germline segment, which might be a read error. V gene TRBV7-7 combines with J gene TRBJ2-2; D remains unclear. In germline, CDR1 is SSHAT, CDR2 FNYEAQ (reference sequence). The CDR3 is 13 residues long. CDR3 DNA: TGTGCTAGCAGCTTAGGTCCCACCGGGGAGCTGTTTTTT. This codes for CASSLGPTGELFF.